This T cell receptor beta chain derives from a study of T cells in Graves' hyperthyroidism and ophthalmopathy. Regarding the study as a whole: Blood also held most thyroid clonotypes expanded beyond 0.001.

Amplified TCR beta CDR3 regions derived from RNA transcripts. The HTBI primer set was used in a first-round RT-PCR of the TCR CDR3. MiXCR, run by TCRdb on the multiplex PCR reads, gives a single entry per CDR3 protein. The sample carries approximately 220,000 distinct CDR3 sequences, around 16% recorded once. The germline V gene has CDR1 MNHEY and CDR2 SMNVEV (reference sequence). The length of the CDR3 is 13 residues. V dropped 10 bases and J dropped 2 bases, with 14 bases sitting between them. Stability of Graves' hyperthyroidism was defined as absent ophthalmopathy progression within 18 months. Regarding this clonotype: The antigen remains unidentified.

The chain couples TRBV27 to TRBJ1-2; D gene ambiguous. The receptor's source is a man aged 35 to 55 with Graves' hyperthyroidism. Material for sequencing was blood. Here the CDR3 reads CATGRGLNYGYTF. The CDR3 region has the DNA TGTGCCACCGGCCGAGGGCTAAACTATGGCTACACCTTC.